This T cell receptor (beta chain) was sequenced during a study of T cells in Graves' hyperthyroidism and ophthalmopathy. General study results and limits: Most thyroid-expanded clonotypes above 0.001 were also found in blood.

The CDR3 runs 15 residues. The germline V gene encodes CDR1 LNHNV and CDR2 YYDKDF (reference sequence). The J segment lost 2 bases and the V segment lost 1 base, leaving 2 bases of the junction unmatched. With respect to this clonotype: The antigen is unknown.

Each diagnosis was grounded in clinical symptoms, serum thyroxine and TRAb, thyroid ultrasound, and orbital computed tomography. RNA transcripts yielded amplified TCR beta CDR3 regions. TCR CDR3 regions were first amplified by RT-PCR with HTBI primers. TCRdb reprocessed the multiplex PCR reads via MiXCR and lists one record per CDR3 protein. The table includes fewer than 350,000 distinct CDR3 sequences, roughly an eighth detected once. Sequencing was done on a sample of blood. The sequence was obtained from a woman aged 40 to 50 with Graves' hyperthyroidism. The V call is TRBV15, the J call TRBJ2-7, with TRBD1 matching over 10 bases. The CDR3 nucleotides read TGTGCCACCAGCAGAGGAGGGACAGGGGCCTACGAGCAGTACTTC. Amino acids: CATSRGGTGAYEQYF.